A selection of T cell receptor beta chains follows, all from one sample in a study of shared clonotypes between healthy human individuals. Here immunoSEQ multiplex PCR was the method, and the copy in TCRdb shows in-frame clones only, minus some. The sample records some 2.3 million clones, approximately 95% being singletons. Material: naive CD4+ T cells from PBMCs. The origin of the receptors is a man aged 18 to 29 in good health. Some clones in this sample may be carry-over from other donors' samples. CDR3s include the opening cysteine and the closing phenylalanine or tryptophan. D genes are given only for firm matches. Clone size is stated in some rows and not others, as once, few, many or a class when expanded.

j_call v_call clone_size d_call cdr3_aa cdr3_nt
TRBJ2-1 TRBV15 - TRBD2 CATSRDVRLAGGEQFF TGTGCCACCAGCAGAGATGTTAGACTAGCGGGAGGGGAGCAGTTCTTC
TRBJ1-3 TRBV10-2 - - CASSEVRGGTNSGNTIYF TGCGCCAGCAGTGAGGTTCGGGGAGGGACCAACTCTGGAAACACCATATATTTT
TRBJ2-1 TRBV27 - TRBD2 CASSLSMFTLAGGSYNEQFF TGTGCCAGCAGTTTATCCATGTTCACCTTAGCGGGAGGCTCCTACAATGAGCAGTTCTTC
TRBJ2-1 TRBV7-3 - - CASSLRDRGNEQFF TGTGCCAGCAGCTTAAGAGACAGAGGAAATGAGCAGTTCTTC
TRBJ1-1 TRBV4-1 - - CASSPGLKGMNTEAFF TGCGCCAGCAGCCCAGGGTTAAAGGGAATGAACACTGAAGCTTTCTTT
TRBJ1-2 TRBV28 - - CASSFRRTNYGYTF TGTGCCAGCAGTTTCCGCAGGACTAACTATGGCTACACCTTC
TRBJ2-5 TRBV5-4 - - CASSLTGSQETQYF TGTGCCAGCAGCTTGACAGGTAGCCAAGAGACCCAGTACTTC
TRBJ2-7 TRBV7-9 - - CASSLGMAPGISYEQYF TGTGCCAGCAGCTTGGGGATGGCGCCGGGAATCTCCTACGAGCAGTACTTC
TRBJ2-3 TRBV10-3 - - CAISPSVLQGISTDTQYF TGTGCCATCAGCCCCAGCGTCCTCCAGGGGATTAGCACAGATACGCAGTATTTT
TRBJ2-1 TRBV27 - TRBD2 CASSTLAGTSLGGEQFF TGTGCCAGCAGTACCCTTGCCGGGACTAGCTTGGGCGGTGAGCAGTTCTTC
TRBJ1-1 TRBV28 few - CASSFRTAAFF TGTGCCAGCAGTTTTCGGACAGCAGCTTTCTTT
TRBJ1-3 TRBV28 - TRBD1 CASGQGEITIYF TGTGCCAGCGGACAGGGTGAGATTACCATATATTTT
TRBJ2-5 TRBV9 - TRBD2 CASSEGTSEKETQYF TGTGCCAGCAGTGAGGGGACTAGCGAGAAAGAGACCCAGTACTTC
TRBJ2-1 TRBV2 - TRBD2 CASSGGSGSYNEQFF TGTGCCAGCAGTGGCGGGAGCGGCTCCTACAATGAGCAGTTCTTC
TRBJ2-5 TRBV5-4 - TRBD2 CASSLEGLAHETQYF TGTGCCAGCAGCTTGGAGGGACTAGCGCACGAGACCCAGTACTTC
TRBJ2-1 TRBV5-4 - TRBD1 CASSSPTGDSYNEQFF TGTGCCAGCAGCTCGCCCACAGGGGACTCCTACAATGAGCAGTTCTTC
TRBJ1-3 TRBV5-1 - - CASSLGGGPNSGNTIYF TGCGCCAGCAGCTTGGGCGGGGGGCCTAATTCTGGAAACACCATATATTTT
TRBJ1-3 TRBV7-8 - - CASSPRGPSGNTIYF TGTGCCAGCAGCCCGCGGGGTCCGTCTGGAAACACCATATATTTT
TRBJ2-1 TRBV5-4 - - CASSLERQYNEQFF TGTGCCAGCAGCTTGGAACGCCAGTACAATGAGCAGTTCTTC
TRBJ1-5 TRBV4-1 - TRBD1 CASSQGKGQFYSNQPQHF TGCGCCAGCAGCCAAGGGAAGGGACAGTTCTATAGCAATCAGCCCCAGCATTTT
TRBJ2-7 TRBV5-1 - - CASSFTAYEQYF TGCGCCAGCAGCTTCACAGCCTACGAGCAGTACTTC
TRBJ1-2 TRBV9 - - CASSFPGGYTF TGTGCCAGCAGCTTTCCAGGGGGCTACACCTTC
TRBJ1-3 TRBV25-1 - - CASSESGRASGNTIYF TGTGCCAGCAGTGAATCAGGCCGAGCCTCTGGAAACACCATATATTTT
TRBJ1-1 TRBV4-1 - TRBD1 CASSQRTKRGTADELNTEAFF TGCGCCAGCAGCCAACGAACTAAGCGGGGGACAGCAGACGAACTGAACACTGAAGCTTTCTTT
TRBJ2-1 TRBV9 - - CASSVDTAPYNEQFF TGTGCCAGCAGCGTAGATACGGCCCCCTACAATGAGCAGTTCTTC
TRBJ2-7 TRBV5-8 - - CASSLQQIKAYEQYF TGTGCCAGCAGCTTGCAACAGATTAAGGCTTACGAGCAGTACTTC
TRBJ2-3 TRBV7-6 - - CASSKGPDTQYF TGTGCCAGCTCAAAAGGTCCAGATACGCAGTATTTT